The present TCR beta chain was sequenced within a study of breast tumors, draining lymph nodes, adjacent tissues. The ends lost 5 bases at V and 2 bases at J; junction bases unmatched: 6. The CDR3 extends over 15 amino acids. Regarding the study as a whole: Compared with basal-like, luminal-like tumors shared significantly more repertoire with nontumor tissue. Findings are consistent with lymph node origin and intratumoral expansion of most tumor T cells.

This clonotype was counted many times. What it binds is unknown. TCRdb called the multiplex PCR reads again in MiXCR, with one record for every CDR3 protein. In the table there are roughly 100,000 distinct CDR3 sequences, around 30% of which are singletons. The lymph nodes were axillary draining lymph nodes from breast cancer patients. The gene calls are TRBV12-3 or TRBV12-4 and TRBJ2-3; 8 bases line up with TRBD2. This receptor was obtained from a female donor with breast cancer. Some clones in this sample may be carry-over from other donors' samples. Sequencing was performed on axillary lymph node tissue. This chain's CDR3 is CASSATSGPTDTQYF. DNA of the CDR3: TGTGCCAGCAGTGCAACTAGCGGACCCACAGATACGCAGTATTTT.